This T cell receptor beta chain was documented in a study of response to subunit inactivated influenza vaccine. TCRdb fed the RT-PCR reads into MiXCR, producing one record per CDR3 protein. The table shows about 540,000 distinct CDR3 sequences, with 20% to 25% occurring only once. The CDR3 is made up of 14 amino acids. V shed 7 bases and J shed 7 bases, with 19 bases lying between them. This same sample was also taken into another study, of T cells expressing NK-cell markers. That source reports: Researchers built TCR beta cDNA using 5'RACE template switching with UMIs.

This sequence joins TRBV12-3 or TRBV12-4 and TRBJ2-5; the D gene is possibly TRBD2 (6 bases). This TCR was recovered from a man aged 50 or older who received an inactivated influenza vaccine. The sequencing used CD4+ T cells sorted from PBMCs, collected 11 to 12 days after vaccination. The CDR3 bases are TGTGCCAGCACCTTTACTAGCACCCCCGGGACCCAGTACTTC. Translating gives CASTFTSTPGTQYF.